Listed below are T cell receptor beta chains from one sample, sequenced in a study of blood T cells in healthy people across ages. One entry per CDR3 protein, called by TCRdb with MiXCR from the 5' RACE reads. The sample lists some 1.5 million distinct CDR3 sequences, approximately 28% seen once, with more than 6% in the top ten. Sequencing was performed on blood. The receptors originated from a woman under 40 in good health. Each CDR3 is given with its conserved first and last residue. D genes are given only for firm matches. Clone size is not always given. Where it is, it says once, few, many or a class for expanded clones.

J gene | V gene | D gene | clone size | CDR3 protein | CDR3 DNA
TRBJ2-7 | TRBV5-1 | TRBD1 | few | CASSWTGTGGYGQYF | TGCGCCAGCAGCTGGACCGGGACAGGGGGTTATGGGCAGTACTTC
TRBJ2-1 | TRBV5-1 | . | many | CASSLALPYNEQFF | TGCGCCAGCAGCCTAGCGCTTCCCTACAATGAGCAGTTCTTC
TRBJ2-3 | TRBV5-1 | TRBD2 | . | CASSRGLAGGGTDTQYF | TGCGCCAGCAGCAGAGGACTAGCGGGAGGAGGAACAGATACGCAGTATTTT
TRBJ2-7 | TRBV29-1 | . | . | CGVQGGGGAYEQYF | TGCGGCGTTCAAGGGGGCGGAGGGGCCTACGAGCAGTACTTC
TRBJ1-6 | TRBV6-6 | . | few | CASSYRPGEGSLHF | TGTGCCAGCAGTTACAGGCCCGGCGAGGGATCCCTCCACTTT
TRBJ2-4 | TRBV5-1 | . | many | CASSPRSASKNIQYF | TGCGCCAGCAGTCCCCGCAGCGCGAGCAAAAACATTCAGTACTTC
TRBJ1-1 | TRBV7-9 | . | few | CASSLNVQGHEAFF | TGTGCCAGCAGCTTAAATGTACAGGGACACGAAGCTTTCTTT
TRBJ2-7 | TRBV20-1 | TRBD1 | many | CSARGTTGLLSYEQYF | TGCAGTGCTAGAGGAACGACAGGGTTACTTTCCTACGAGCAGTACTTC
TRBJ2-7 | TRBV24-1 | . | . | CATSDLPSAPTGRSYEQYF | TGTGCCACCAGTGATTTGCCCTCCGCGCCGACAGGGAGGTCCTACGAGCAGTACTTC
TRBJ1-5 | TRBV28 | . | few | CASSLSAGSQPQHF | TGTGCCAGCAGTTTGTCGGCAGGGAGTCAGCCCCAGCATTTT
TRBJ2-1 | TRBV6-1 | TRBD2 | . | CASSDAGTSYNEQFF | TGTGCCAGCAGTGATGCCGGGACTAGCTACAATGAGCAGTTCTTC
TRBJ2-3 | TRBV20-1 | . | . | CSARNSSTDTQCF | TGCAGTGCTAGGAACAGCAGCACAGATACGCAGTGTTTT
TRBJ2-2 | TRBV12-5 | . | . | CASGFVQGNTGGLFF | TGTGCTAGTGGTTTTGTTCAGGGTAACACCGGGGGACTGTTTTTT
TRBJ2-4 | TRBV7-3 | . | . | CASSLKVARKNIQYF | TGTGCCAGCAGCTTAAAGGTGGCTCGGAAGAACATTCAGTACTTC
TRBJ2-1 | TRBV5-1 | TRBD2 | . | CASSSGTSGRDQFF | TGCGCCAGCAGCTCCGGGACTAGCGGGAGGGACCAGTTCTTC
TRBJ2-3 | TRBV5-5 | . | few | CASSRLSSTDTQYF | TGTGCCAGCAGCCGGCTCAGTAGCACAGATACGCAGTATTTT
TRBJ2-1 | TRBV7-9 | TRBD2 | . | CASSLDPGLAGYEQFF | TGTGCCAGCAGCTTAGATCCGGGACTAGCGGGATACGAGCAGTTCTTC
TRBJ2-1 | TRBV7-2 | TRBD1 | few | CASSQNRGLVDEQFF | TGTGCCAGCAGCCAAAACAGGGGCTTGGTAGATGAGCAGTTCTTC
TRBJ1-1 | TRBV4-1 | . | many | CASGEVLGTNTEAFF | TGCGCCAGCGGAGAGGTATTAGGAACGAACACTGAAGCTTTCTTT
TRBJ1-2 | TRBV28 | . | . | CATTQFYGYTF | TGTGCCACCACCCAATTCTATGGCTACACCTTC
TRBJ2-4 | TRBV6-1 | TRBD2 | . | CASTGTSGNIQYF | TGTGCCAGCACTGGGACTAGCGGAAACATTCAGTACTTC
TRBJ2-3 | TRBV11-2 | . | few | CASSQVAVTDTQYF | TGTGCCAGCAGCCAGGTGGCTGTTACAGATACGCAGTATTTT